The text below deals with one TCR beta chain. The V gene end was trimmed by 2 bases and the J gene end by 6 bases; junction bases not matched to a gene: 11. Germline CDR1 reads SEHNR; CDR2 reads FQNEAQ (reference sequence). CDR3 length: 16 residues. The PCR contained 60 Vbeta and 13 Jbeta primers. TCRdb keeps only in-frame clones here, not all; method: immunoSEQ multiplex PCR. The table has 210,000 or so clones, more than 70% seen once. This entry comes from a study of cytomegalovirus exposure and HLA in healthy donors. Input material: PBMCs. The chain couples TRBV7-9 to TRBJ2-7; 9 bases match TRBD1. This clonotype was sampled from a human donor in good health. The DNA of the CDR3 is TGTGCCAGCAGCTTATACACAGGGGGCTTAATAGGCGAGCAGTACTTC. Translating gives CASSLYTGGLIGEQYF.